This T cell receptor beta chain was sequenced during a study of blood T cell repertoires in COVID-19. Across the study: Sample material is recorded as cDNA or gDNA derived from T cells, B-cell-depleted T cells, or PBMCs.

V was clipped by 9 bases and J by 10 bases; unmatched bases: 11. The length of the CDR3 is 14 residues. The germline V gene has CDR1 MNHEY and CDR2 SVGAGI. Participants were aged about 18 to 100 years from about two dozen US areas. Symptom resolution, clearance, or two negative PCRs marked the recovered donors of Cohort 3. How the authors handled the data: The authors estimated nucleated cell counts from reference gene primer amplification. The protocol was immunoSEQ multiplex PCR, while the TCRdb copy is restricted to in-frame clones and leaves out a portion. V and J calls and clone size are as listed in that table; D and trimming were resolved from the DNA. The data contain a few hundred thousand clones, approximately 87% of them seen just once; the ten biggest clones take up around 1.9%.

The chain recombines TRBV6-5 with TRBJ1-6; 8 bases are a match to TRBD1. This sequence originates from a woman aged 40 to 50 who had recovered from COVID-19. The sequenced sample consisted of PBMCs or T cells enriched from blood (not recorded which). CDR3 in DNA: TGTGCCAGGGGGCCCACAGGGGGAGACTCACCCCTCCACTTT. Its protein product is CARGPTGGDSPLHF.